This entry lists 12 T cell receptor beta chains sequenced from one sample in a study of post-analysis software for immune sequencing data (dated by TCRdb to between 2015 and 2016). The library was made by PCR. TCRdb names Illumina HiSeq 2500 as the instrument used. To reduce PCR and sequencing biases, unique molecular identifiers were incorporated into the TCR beta cDNA libraries. TCRdb itself trimmed the public reads at Q25 with fastp, ran MiXCR and retained productive beta chains. Each entry is one CDR3 protein sequence, shown with its most common DNA and genes. In all, the sample holds about 770,000 distinct CDR3 sequences, and about 43% of those were seen once. Of the sample, 4.9% is held by the ten largest clones. These receptors are not linked to any known antigen. Results and caveats for the whole study, not just this receptor: Patients showed significantly higher frequencies than controls for about 5 TRBV segments, among them TRBV5-6, TRBV5-1 and TRBV20-1.

The sequencing input was blood. Source of these receptors: a girl between 10 and 17 years old with multiple sclerosis.

This clonotype came up a few times. V and J are TRBV5-1 and TRBJ1-2; D uncertain. Trimming took 0 bases from V and 4 from J, leaving 7 bases between them. The CDR3 runs 13 residues. Germline V CDR1 and CDR2: SGHRS, YFSETQ. CDR3 sequence (DNA): TGCGCCAGCAGCTTGGATAATACCTATGGCTACACCTTC. Translated, it gives CASSLDNTYGYTF.

The chain uses TRBV3-1 and TRBJ1-2, with D possibly matching TRBD1 (6 bases). This CDR3 has 13 residues. The V gene lost 5 bases and the J gene lost 8 bases, with 15 bases spanning the gap. Germline CDR1 and CDR2: LGHDT and YNNKEL (reference sequence). CDR3 coding DNA: TGTGCCAGCAGCGAGCGGGACACCCCGGGCTACACCTTC. Encoded protein: CASSERDTPGYTF.

This clonotype has at least ten counts. The rearrangement joins TRBV29-1 to TRBJ1-2; D gene ambiguous. V gave up 0 bases and J gave up 5 bases, with 10 bases separating them. This CDR3 contains 13 residues. Germline assignment: CDR1 SQVTM and CDR2 ANQGSEA. CDR3 protein: CSVEDRAVYGYTF. The CDR3 DNA sequence: TGCAGCGTTGAAGATCGGGCAGTTTATGGCTACACCTTC.

In nucleotides, the CDR3 is TGCGCCAGCAGCCAACCCCTCAGCGGGAGTGCAGATACGCAGTATTTT. Its protein is CASSQPLSGSADTQYF. The genes are TRBV5-1 and TRBJ2-3; the match to TRBD2 covers 8 bases. Germline values: CDR1 SGHRS, CDR2 YFSETQ. The V segment lost 4 bases and the J segment 4 bases; nucleotides outside the gene matches: 11. The CDR3 length is 16 residues.

In regard to this clonotype: An end of the junction differs from the germline gene, which may be a read error. This rearrangement joins TRBV7-9 to TRBJ2-1, with no clear D. Germline lookup yields CDR1 SEHNR and CDR2 FQNEAQ (reference sequence). The CDR3 contains 12 residues. CDR3 coding DNA: TGTGCCAGCAGGTTAGGCCCCGATGAGCAGTTCTTC. Encoded protein: CASRLGPDEQFF.

In nucleotides, the CDR3 is TGTGCCAGCAGGTCGACAACTACCTCCTACGAGCAGTACTTC. Its translation: CASRSTTTSYEQYF. This rearrangement joins TRBV2 to TRBJ2-7; D not certain. Germline loops: CDR1 SNHLY, CDR2 FYNNEI. V shed 6 bases and J shed 0 bases, with 12 bases lying between them. The CDR3 spans 14 residues.

The genes are TRBV9 and TRBJ2-4, with D possibly matching TRBD2 (6 bases). CDR3 size: 14 residues. Germline V gives CDR1 SGDLS, CDR2 YYNGEE. Trimming took 0 bases from V and 8 from J, leaving 12 bases between them. The CDR3, as DNA: TGTGCCAGCAGCGTAGGGAGGGTGGCGGACATTCAGTACTTC. Translated: CASSVGRVADIQYF.

The chain joins TRBV4-1 to TRBJ2-5, with D perhaps matching TRBD1 (5 bases). The J call is doubtful: the DNA matches TRBJ2-7 better. Germline V gene lookup returns CDR1 MGHRA and CDR2 YSYEKL. This CDR3 spans 12 amino acids. CDR3 coding DNA: TGCGCCAGCAGCCAAGCAGGGCACGAGCAGTACTTC. Amino acid sequence: CASSQAGHEQYF.

The chain has TRBV30 and TRBJ1-4; D unresolved. Trimming shortened V by 0 bases and J by 3 bases, and 11 bases separated the two germline ends. Per the germline V gene, CDR1 is GTSNPN and CDR2 is SVGIG (reference sequence). This CDR3 has 15 residues. The CDR3 loop is CAWSVPRQSNEKLFF. The DNA for the CDR3 is TGTGCCTGGAGTGTACCGCGGCAGTCTAATGAAAAACTGTTTTTT. Using reference TRBV30 and TRBJ1-4 for the parts outside the CDR3, the full variable domain is SQTIHQWPATLVQPVGSPLSLECTVEGTSNPNLYWYRQAAGRGLQLLFYSVGIGQISSEVPQNLSASRPQDRQFILSSKKLLLSDSGFYLCAWSVPRQSNEKLFFGSGTQLSVL.

The chain carries TRBV27 and TRBJ2-4; possibly TRBD1 or TRBD2 for D (5 bases each). The DNA end lines up better with TRBJ2-7; the J call may be wrong. The length of the CDR3 is 16 residues. Germline CDR1 is MNHEY and CDR2 is SMNVEV (reference sequence). The CDR3 is CASSDSYRGWVYEQYF. The CDR3 nucleotides are TGTGCCAGCAGTGACAGTTATCGGGGCTGGGTCTACGAGCAGTACTTC.

V usage is TRBV15 and J usage is TRBJ2-1, with D unclear. Germline V gene sequence: CDR1 LNHNV, CDR2 YYDKDF (reference sequence). The CDR3 sequence is 11 residues long. V was cut by 0 bases and J by 12 bases, with 6 bases left in between. As DNA, the CDR3 is TGTGCCACCAGCAGAGATCAGTGGCAGTTCTTC. Amino acids: CATSRDQWQFF. Variable domain in full (rest from reference TRBV15 and TRBJ2-1): DAMVIQNPRYQVTQFGKPVTLSCSQTLNHNVMYWYQQKSSQAPKLLFHYYDKDFNNEADTPDNFQSRRPNTSFCFLDIRSPGLGDTAMYLCATSRDQWQFFGPGTRLTVL.

The rearrangement uses TRBV2 and TRBJ2-4, with D possibly matching TRBD2 (6 bases). Trimming pared 3 bases from V and 13 bases from J, leaving 16 bases between. The CDR3 spans 13 residues. Germline assignment: CDR1 SNHLY and CDR2 FYNNEI. Here the CDR3 reads CASSDGSKVGQYF. Here the CDR3 DNA reads TGTGCCAGCAGTGACGGGAGCAAAGTGGGCCAGTACTTC. Combining the CDR3 with reference TRBV2 and TRBJ2-4 gives the whole variable domain EPEVTQTPSHQVTQMGQEVILRCVPISNHLYFYWYRQILGQKVEFLVSFYNNEISEKSEIFDDQFSVERPDGSNFTLKIRSTKLEDSAMYFCASSDGSKVGQYFGAGTRLSVL.